The sequence of this T cell receptor (beta chain) was determined in a study of blood T cell repertoires in COVID-19. Germline CDR1 and CDR2: SNHLY and FYNNEI. The CDR3 extends over 13 amino acids. V dropped 5 bases and J dropped 8; count of bases not matched to a gene: 8. Only in-frame clones appear in the TCRdb table, and some are missing; sequencing was by immunoSEQ multiplex PCR. The table has about 50,000 clones, approximately 88% seen once; the top ten hold roughly an eighth. Sequencing was carried out using peripheral blood. This sequence joins TRBV2 and TRBJ1-2; 7 positions match TRBD1. The receptor's source is a human donor with active COVID-19. The donor label of this sample is uncertain. The DNA of the CDR3 is TGTGCCAGCAGTCTTCCCGGGACAGCCGGCTACACCTTC. Encoded protein: CASSLPGTAGYTF.